Following are 17 T cell receptor beta chains from one sample sequenced in a study of metastatic and nonmetastatic thyroid tumors. TCRdb re-called the PCR reads with MiXCR. Here the sample spans some 40,000 clones, 16% being singletons. Each patient came to thyroid surgery without any prior treatment (of any kind). The sequencing input was blood. The receptors here all came from a female donor with papillary thyroid cancer or a benign thyroid nodule (not recorded which). Some clones in this sample may be carry-over from other donors' samples.

The chain carries TRBV5-4 and TRBJ2-7, with D perhaps being TRBD1 or TRBD2 (5 bases each). The V and J ends lost 2 bases and 10 bases respectively, with 13 bases between them. This CDR3 contains 12 residues. CDR1 and CDR2 from the germline V gene are SGHNT and YYREEE (reference sequence). The CDR3 DNA reads TGTGCCAGCAGCTTCCGAGGGGTGGATCAGTACTTC. Encoded protein: CASSFRGVDQYF.

The V and J genes are TRBV30 and TRBJ1-1, with 7 bases fitting TRBD1. Germline CDR1 reads GTSNPN; CDR2 reads SVGIG (reference sequence). This CDR3 region has 11 residues. Germline trimming cut 2 bases from V and 12 bases from J; bases unmatched to any gene: 6. CDR3 DNA: TGTGCCTGGAGTAAAGACAGGGTTACTTTCTTT. This codes for CAWSKDRVTFF.

This clone was picked up many times. The V gene is TRBV18, the J gene TRBJ2-2, with D unclear. Trimming stripped 2 bases from V and 4 bases from J, with 17 bases between. This CDR3 contains 17 residues. CDR1 and CDR2 (germline): KGHSH, LQKENI. DNA of the CDR3: TGTGCCAGCTCACCAAGGCAACTGAACACTGTCACCGGGGAGCTGTTTTTT. Protein sequence: CASSPRQLNTVTGELFF. Full variable domain (missing parts from reference TRBV18 and TRBJ2-2): NAGVMQNPRHLVRRRGQEARLRCSPMKGHSHVYWYRQLPEEGLKFMVYLQKENIIDESGMPKERFSAEFPKEGPSILRIQQVVRGDSAAYFCASSPRQLNTVTGELFFGEGSRLTVL.

This clone was detected a few times. Just one base apart from a much larger clone, this may be a read error. The chain employs TRBV7-9 and TRBJ2-3; no reliable D call. CDR3 length: 12 amino acids. The germline V gene encodes CDR1 SEHNR and CDR2 FQNEAQ (reference sequence). Deletions cut 3 bases from V and 6 bases from J, with 7 bases between. The CDR3 here is CASSLGKDTQYF. Written as DNA, the CDR3 is TGTGCCAGCAGCTTGGGAAAGGATACGCAGTATTTT.

This clone has more than one count but fewer than ten. The chain recombines TRBV27 with TRBJ2-1, with TRBD2 identical over 9 bases. The CDR3 length is 16 residues. The junction had 12 bases not matched to a gene; V was cut back by 6 bases and J by 6 bases. Germline V gene lookup returns CDR1 MNHEY and CDR2 SMNVEV (reference sequence). The CDR3 DNA sequence: TGTGCCAGCAGCTCCCCCGGGACTAGCTTTTCCAATGAGCAGTTCTTC. Translated: CASSSPGTSFSNEQFF.

Points on this clone: Other DNA sequences in this sample translate to the same CDR3. The chain employs TRBV28 and TRBJ2-1, with TRBD1 identical over 7 bases. Germline loops: CDR1 MDHEN, CDR2 SYDVKM. This CDR3 has 15 amino acids. V dropped 5 bases and J dropped 8; count of bases not matched to a gene: 12. CDR3 bases: TGTGCCAGCAGTGGAACCGGGACAGTAGGCGATGAGCAGTTCTTC. Translated: CASSGTGTVGDEQFF.

This rearrangement joins TRBV9 to TRBJ2-2; D uncertain. Germline V gene data show CDR1 as SGDLS and CDR2 as YYNGEE. The ends were cut back, 0 bases at V and 8 bases at J, with 8 bases in the middle. The length of the CDR3 is 13 residues. In DNA form, the CDR3 reads TGTGCCAGCAGCGTAGCTTGGGGAGGGGAGCTGTTTTTT. Translating it yields CASSVAWGGELFF.

This clone was counted ten times or more. CDR3 DNA sequence: TGTGCCAGCAGCTTAAGGGGGCGTCGTCAGCCCCAGCATTTT. It yields the protein CASSLRGRRQPQHF. V and J are TRBV5-8 and TRBJ1-5; TRBD1 agrees at 7 bases. Germline V gives CDR1 SGHTS, CDR2 YDEGEE. J gave up 6 bases and V 2 bases, and 5 bases lay outside the gene matches. The CDR3 sequence is 14 residues long.

This clone was seen many times. V gene TRBV6-1 combines with J gene TRBJ1-1; 7 bases are a match to TRBD1. The trim removed 6 bases at V and 10 bases at J, leaving 17 bases unmatched. Germline V gene lookup returns CDR1 MNHNS and CDR2 SASEGT. The CDR3 spans 15 residues. As DNA, the CDR3 is TGTGCCAGCAGCTCGGGTGACAGGGTACCTGGGGGAGCTTTCTTT. It codes for CASSSGDRVPGGAFF.

The CDR3 is CASSPPMGKEDEQYF. CDR3 bases: TGTGCCAGCAGCCCCCCCATGGGTAAGGAGGACGAGCAGTACTTC. The genes are TRBV11-3 and TRBJ2-7; perhaps TRBD2 as D (5 bases). This CDR3 has 15 amino acids. Trimming took off 5 bases at V and 5 bases at J, with 19 bases between the two ends. Germline-derived CDR1 and CDR2 are SGHNT and YENEEA.

This clone was seen many times. The rearrangement links TRBV10-3 to TRBJ2-6; the D is unclear. V gave up 4 bases and J gave up 0 bases, with 7 bases separating them. Germline V lookup: CDR1 ENHRY, CDR2 SYGVKD. This CDR3 has 15 amino acids. This chain's CDR3 is CAISVLISGANVLTF. CDR3 nucleotide sequence: TGTGCCATCAGTGTTCTGATCTCTGGGGCCAACGTCCTGACTTTC.

This clone was observed a few times. The rearrangement uses TRBV10-1 and TRBJ1-2; 9 bases map to TRBD1. The germline V gene has CDR1 WNHNN and CDR2 SYGVQD (reference sequence). The CDR3 loop spans 16 amino acids. V lost 4 bases, J lost 12 bases, and 18 bases stayed unmatched. CDR3 amino acids: CASSGGQGLDCYCHTF. In DNA, the CDR3 is TGCGCCAGCAGTGGGGGACAGGGTCTAGACTGTTATTGCCACACCTTC.

This clone was observed many times. The chain combines TRBV28 with TRBJ1-5; 8 bases align to TRBD1. This CDR3 has 14 amino acids. V lost 5 bases to trimming and J lost 10 bases; unmatched junction nucleotides: 10. From germline, CDR1 is MDHEN and CDR2 SYDVKM. The CDR3 DNA follows: TGTGCCAGCAGTGACAGGGGCCCCGGTGGACCCCAGCATTTT. It encodes CASSDRGPGGPQHF.

This clone has just a few counts. A much bigger clone sits one base away, suggesting this may be a read error. The sample carries other DNA sequences with the same CDR3. V usage is TRBV5-6 and J usage is TRBJ1-1, with 8 nucleotides matching TRBD1. There are 15 residues in the CDR3. Germline V lookup: CDR1 SGHDT, CDR2 YYEEEE. V shed 5 bases and J 5 bases; nucleotides not matched to a gene: 11. CDR3 sequence reads: CASRRRQGRRTEAFF. The CDR3 coding sequence is TGTGCCAGCAGGAGACGACAGGGGAGGAGGACTGAAGCTTTCTTT.

This clone was recorded many times. The rearrangement links TRBV14 to TRBJ2-7; D unresolved. The CDR3 sequence is 16 residues long. Germline assignment: CDR1 SGHDN and CDR2 FVKESK. V was cut by 2 bases and J by 1 base, with 15 bases left in between. In DNA form, the CDR3 reads TGTGCCAGCAGCCAAAGGCATGGTGCCGAATCCTACGAGCAGTACTTC. Translating it yields CASSQRHGAESYEQYF.

This clone was detected many times. The V call is TRBV5-6, the J call TRBJ1-2; D perhaps matches TRBD1 (5 bases). Trimming took 4 bases from V and 1 from J, leaving 14 bases between them. CDR1 SGHDT and CDR2 YYEEEE come from the germline V gene. This CDR3 region has 15 residues. CDR3 DNA: TGTGCCAGCAGCCTTCCGACAGCACTTAACTATGGCTACACCTTC. Its translation: CASSLPTALNYGYTF.

Ten or more counts support this clone. A read error is possible here, since a much larger clone lies one base away. This chain uses TRBV27 with TRBJ2-2; the match to TRBD2 covers 8 bases. V lost 7 bases, J lost 4 bases, and 8 bases stayed unmatched. Germline V gives CDR1 MNHEY, CDR2 SMNVEV (reference sequence). The CDR3 runs to 15 residues. CDR3 amino acids: CASTHGGGSTGELFF. The DNA for the CDR3 is TGTGCCAGCACCCATGGCGGGGGGAGCACCGGGGAGCTGTTTTTT.